The clone carrying this TCR beta chain showed up just a few times. Its specificity is unknown. The entry originates in a study of blood T cells in healthy people across ages. In terms of origin and age, donors were healthy Caucasian individuals from Russia aged roughly 6 to 95. Collection of 8.5 to 10 milliliters of peripheral blood was performed for each donor. A second PCR, run for about 7 to 11 cycles, used a sample-barcoded 5' primer plus a J-beta primer mix. TCRdb analysed the 5' RACE reads with MiXCR anew, one entry per CDR3 protein. Found here are over 700,000 distinct CDR3 sequences, 25% of them singletons; the top ten hold under 10%. Study outcomes and limitations: Higher diversity and more naive CD4+ cells were features of long-lived donors, compared to aged donors.

From germline, CDR1 is MDHEN and CDR2 SYDVKM. Trimming removed 8 bases from V and 5 bases from J, with 16 bases in between. The CDR3 is 14 amino acids. The sample also formed part of further work on T cells of mothers and their children.

The sequencing input was blood. The chain carries TRBV28 and TRBJ1-5; D perhaps matches TRBD1 (5 bases). The sequence came from a boy aged 5-17 years in good health. The CDR3 here is CASSDDRKYQPQHF. CDR3 sequence (DNA): TGTGCCAGCTCCGACGACAGAAAATATCAGCCCCAGCATTTT.